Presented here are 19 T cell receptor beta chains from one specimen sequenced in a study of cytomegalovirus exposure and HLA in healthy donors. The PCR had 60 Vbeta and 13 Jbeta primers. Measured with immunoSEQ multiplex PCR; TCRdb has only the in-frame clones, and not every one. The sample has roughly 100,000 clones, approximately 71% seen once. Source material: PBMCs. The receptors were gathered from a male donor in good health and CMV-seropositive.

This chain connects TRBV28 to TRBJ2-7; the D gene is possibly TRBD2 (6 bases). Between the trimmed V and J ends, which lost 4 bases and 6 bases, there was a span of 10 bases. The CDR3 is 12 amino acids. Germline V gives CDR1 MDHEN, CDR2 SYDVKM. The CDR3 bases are TGTGCCAGCAGTTGGACTACTGGCGAGCAGTACTTC. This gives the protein CASSWTTGEQYF.

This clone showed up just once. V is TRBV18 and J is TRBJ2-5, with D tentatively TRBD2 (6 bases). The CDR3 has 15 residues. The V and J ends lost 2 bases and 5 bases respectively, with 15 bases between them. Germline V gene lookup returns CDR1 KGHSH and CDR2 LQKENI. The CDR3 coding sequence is TGTGCCAGCTCACCAAGGGACTCGACCGCGGAGACCCAGTACTTC. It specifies CASSPRDSTAETQYF. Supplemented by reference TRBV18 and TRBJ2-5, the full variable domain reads NAGVMQNPRHLVRRRGQEARLRCSPMKGHSHVYWYRQLPEEGLKFMVYLQKENIIDESGMPKERFSAEFPKEGPSILRIQQVVRGDSAAYFCASSPRDSTAETQYFGPGTRLLVL.

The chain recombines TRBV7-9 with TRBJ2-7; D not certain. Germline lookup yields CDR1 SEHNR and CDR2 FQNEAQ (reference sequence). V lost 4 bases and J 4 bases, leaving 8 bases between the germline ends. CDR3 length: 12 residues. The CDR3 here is CASSYKEYEQYF. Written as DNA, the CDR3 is TGTGCCAGCAGCTACAAGGAGTACGAGCAGTACTTC. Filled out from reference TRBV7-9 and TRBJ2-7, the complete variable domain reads DTGVSQNPRHKITKRGQNVTFRCDPISEHNRLYWYRQTLGQGPEFLTYFQNEAQLEKSRLLSDRFSAERPKGSFSTLEIQRTEQGDSAMYLCASSYKEYEQYFGPGTRLTVT.

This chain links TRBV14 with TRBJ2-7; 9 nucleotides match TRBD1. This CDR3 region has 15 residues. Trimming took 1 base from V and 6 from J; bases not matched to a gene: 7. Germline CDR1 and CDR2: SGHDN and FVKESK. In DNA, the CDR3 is TGTGCCAGCAGCCAAGCCGGACAGGGGAACCCCGAGCAGTACTTC. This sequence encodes CASSQAGQGNPEQYF.

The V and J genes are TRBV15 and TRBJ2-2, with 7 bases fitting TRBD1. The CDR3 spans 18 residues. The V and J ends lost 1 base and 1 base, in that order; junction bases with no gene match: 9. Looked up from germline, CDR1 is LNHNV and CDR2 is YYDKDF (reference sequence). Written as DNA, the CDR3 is TGTGCCACCAGCAGAGGCCGACAGGGATCACTGAACACCGGGGAGCTGTTTTTT. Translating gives CATSRGRQGSLNTGELFF.

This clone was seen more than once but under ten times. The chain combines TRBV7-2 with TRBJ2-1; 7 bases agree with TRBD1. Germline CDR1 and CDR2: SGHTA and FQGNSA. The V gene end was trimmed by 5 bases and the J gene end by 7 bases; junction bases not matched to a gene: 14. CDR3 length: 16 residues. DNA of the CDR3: TGTGCCAGCAGCCCACAGACAGGGTTCGGACTGAATGAGCAGTTCTTC. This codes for CASSPQTGFGLNEQFF.

The CDR3 nucleotides are TGCGCCAGCAGCTCGGAGGGTGGGACCGGGGAGCTGTTTTTT. Its translation is CASSSEGGTGELFF. This rearrangement joins TRBV5-1 to TRBJ2-2, with D perhaps matching TRBD2 (6 bases). From germline, CDR1 is SGHRS and CDR2 YFSETQ. Trimming cost V 3 bases and J 5 bases, with 11 bases left between them. The CDR3 extends over 14 amino acids.

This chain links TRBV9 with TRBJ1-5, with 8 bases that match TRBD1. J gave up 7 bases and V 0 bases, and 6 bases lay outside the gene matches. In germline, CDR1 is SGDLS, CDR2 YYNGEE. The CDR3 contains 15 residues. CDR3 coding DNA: TGTGCCAGCAGCGTAGCCGGACAGGGTGGACAGCCCCAGCATTTT. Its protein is CASSVAGQGGQPQHF. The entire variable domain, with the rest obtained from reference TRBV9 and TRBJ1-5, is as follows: DSGVTQTPKHLITATGQRVTLRCSPRSGDLSVYWYQQSLDQGLQFLIQYYNGEERAKGNILERFSAQQFPDLHSELNLSSLELGDSALYFCASSVAGQGGQPQHFGDGTRLSIL.

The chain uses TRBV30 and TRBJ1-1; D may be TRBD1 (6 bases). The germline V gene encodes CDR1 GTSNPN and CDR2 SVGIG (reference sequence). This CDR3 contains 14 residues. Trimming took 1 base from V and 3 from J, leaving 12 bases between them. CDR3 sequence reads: CAWSASRGDTEAFF. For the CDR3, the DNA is TGTGCCTGGAGTGCCAGCAGGGGTGACACTGAAGCTTTCTTT.

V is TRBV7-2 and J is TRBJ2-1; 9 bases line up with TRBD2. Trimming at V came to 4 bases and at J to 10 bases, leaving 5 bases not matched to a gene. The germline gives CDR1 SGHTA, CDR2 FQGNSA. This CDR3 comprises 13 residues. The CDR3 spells CASSSGLASEQFF. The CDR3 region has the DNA TGTGCCAGCAGCTCTGGACTAGCGTCCGAGCAGTTCTTC.

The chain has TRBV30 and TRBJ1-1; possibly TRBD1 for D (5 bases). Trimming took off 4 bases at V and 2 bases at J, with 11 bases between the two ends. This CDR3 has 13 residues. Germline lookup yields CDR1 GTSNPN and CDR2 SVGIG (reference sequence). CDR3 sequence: CAWTSGFNTEAFF. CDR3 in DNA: TGTGCCTGGACGTCAGGGTTTAACACTGAAGCTTTCTTT.

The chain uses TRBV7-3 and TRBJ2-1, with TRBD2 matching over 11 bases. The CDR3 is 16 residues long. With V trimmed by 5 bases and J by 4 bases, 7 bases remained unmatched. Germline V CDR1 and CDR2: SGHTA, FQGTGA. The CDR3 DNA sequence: TGTGCCAGCAGCCTCATAGCGGGAGGGGTATACAATGAGCAGTTCTTC. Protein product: CASSLIAGGVYNEQFF.

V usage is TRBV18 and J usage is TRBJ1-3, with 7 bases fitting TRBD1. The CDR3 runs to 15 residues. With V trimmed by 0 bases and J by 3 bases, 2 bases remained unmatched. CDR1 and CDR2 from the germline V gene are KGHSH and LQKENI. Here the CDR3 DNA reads TGTGCCAGCTCACCACCGGGGACAGTTGGAAACACCATATATTTT. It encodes CASSPPGTVGNTIYF. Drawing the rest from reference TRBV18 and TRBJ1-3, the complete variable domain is NAGVMQNPRHLVRRRGQEARLRCSPMKGHSHVYWYRQLPEEGLKFMVYLQKENIIDESGMPKERFSAEFPKEGPSILRIQQVVRGDSAAYFCASSPPGTVGNTIYFGEGSWLTVV.

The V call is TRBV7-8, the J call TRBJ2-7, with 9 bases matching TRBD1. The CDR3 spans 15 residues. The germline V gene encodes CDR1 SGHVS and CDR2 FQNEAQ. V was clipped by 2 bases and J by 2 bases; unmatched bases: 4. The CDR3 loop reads CASSLRDRVTYEQYF. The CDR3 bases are TGTGCCAGCAGCTTAAGGGACAGGGTTACCTACGAGCAGTACTTC.

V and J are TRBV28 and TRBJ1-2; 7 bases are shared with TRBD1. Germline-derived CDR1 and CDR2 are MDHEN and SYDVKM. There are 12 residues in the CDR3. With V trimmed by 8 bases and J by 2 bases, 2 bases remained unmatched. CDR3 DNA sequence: TGTGCCAGCCTGACAGGGAACTATGGCTACACCTTC. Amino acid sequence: CASLTGNYGYTF.

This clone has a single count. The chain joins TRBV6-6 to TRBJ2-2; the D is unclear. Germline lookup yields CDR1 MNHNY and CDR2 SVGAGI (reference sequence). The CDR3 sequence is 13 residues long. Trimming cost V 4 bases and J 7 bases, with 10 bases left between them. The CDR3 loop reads CASSFRRGGELFF. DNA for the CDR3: TGTGCCAGCAGTTTCCGGAGAGGCGGGGAGCTGTTTTTT.

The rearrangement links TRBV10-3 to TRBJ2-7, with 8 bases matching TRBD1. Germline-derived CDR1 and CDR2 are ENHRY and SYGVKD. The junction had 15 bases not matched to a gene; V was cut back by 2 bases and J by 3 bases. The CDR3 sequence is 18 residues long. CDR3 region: CAISEPRDRPGRGYEQYF. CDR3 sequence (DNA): TGTGCCATCAGTGAGCCCCGGGACAGGCCCGGTAGAGGCTACGAGCAGTACTTC.

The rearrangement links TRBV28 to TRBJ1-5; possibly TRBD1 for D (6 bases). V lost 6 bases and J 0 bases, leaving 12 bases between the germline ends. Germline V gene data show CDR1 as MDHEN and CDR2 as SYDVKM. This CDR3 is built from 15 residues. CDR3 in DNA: TGTGCCAGCAGCAGGACAGCTTATAGCAATCAGCCCCAGCATTTT. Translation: CASSRTAYSNQPQHF. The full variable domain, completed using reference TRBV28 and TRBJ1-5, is DVKVTQSSRYLVKRTGEKVFLECVQDMDHENMFWYRQDPGLGLRLIYFSYDVKMKEKGDIPEGYSVSREKKERFSLILESASTNQTSMYLCASSRTAYSNQPQHFGDGTRLSIL.

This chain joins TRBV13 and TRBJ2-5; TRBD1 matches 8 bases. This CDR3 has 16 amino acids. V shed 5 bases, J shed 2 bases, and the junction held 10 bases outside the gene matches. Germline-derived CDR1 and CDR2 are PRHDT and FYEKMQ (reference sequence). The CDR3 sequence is CASSPDRVEGQETQYF. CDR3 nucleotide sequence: TGTGCCAGCAGCCCGGACAGGGTAGAGGGACAAGAGACCCAGTACTTC.